These 22 T cell receptor beta chains were sequenced from one sample in a study of CD8 T cells in ankylosing spondylitis. TCRdb used MiXCR to reprocess the 5' RACE reads, holding one entry per CDR3 protein. The sample shows fewer than 250,000 distinct CDR3 sequences, roughly 10% of them seen only once. The material sequenced was blood, either unsorted or a sorted T cell fraction (not recorded which). The receptors derive from a male donor with ankylosing spondylitis or in good health (not recorded which).

This clonotype was counted many times. CDR3: CSARPSYNEQFF. The CDR3 nucleotides are TGCAGTGCTAGACCCTCCTACAATGAGCAGTTCTTC. The J gene is TRBJ2-1, the V gene TRBV20-1; D unclear. The CDR3 consists of 12 residues. Germline V lookup: CDR1 DFQATT, CDR2 SNEGSKA (reference sequence). The V end was cut by 2 bases, the J end by 0 bases, with 2 bases between.

In its sample, this clonotype was seen a few times. J is TRBJ2-5 and V is TRBV30; 8 bases match TRBD1. The CDR3 consists of 12 residues. J gave up 2 bases and V 7 bases, and 3 bases lay outside the gene matches. In germline, CDR1 is GTSNPN, CDR2 SVGIG (reference sequence). This chain's CDR3 is CAFDRGQETQYF. The CDR3 DNA follows: TGTGCCTTCGACAGGGGTCAAGAGACCCAGTACTTC.

This clonotype was picked up a small number of times. The chain carries TRBV6-1 and TRBJ1-3; tentatively, D is TRBD1 (5 bases). CDR1 is MNHNS and CDR2 is SASEGT in the germline V gene. With 3 bases removed from V and 3 bases from J, the gap between germline ends came to 9 bases. The CDR3 totals 14 residues. The DNA of the CDR3 is TGTGCCAGCAGTGATATAGGGGATGGAAACACCATATATTTT. Amino acid sequence: CASSDIGDGNTIYF.

The V call is TRBV3-1, the J call TRBJ2-2, with TRBD1 as a possible D gene (5 bases). The CDR3 contains 14 residues. CDR1 LGHDT and CDR2 YNNKEL come from the germline V gene (reference sequence). The germline V and J ends were trimmed by 0 bases and 16 bases, with 18 bases remaining between them. CDR3: CASSQDRGRVKEFF. CDR3 in DNA: TGTGCCAGCAGCCAAGATCGCGGCAGGGTGAAGGAGTTTTTT.

On this clonotype itself: A much larger clone is a single base away; this may be a read error. This sequence joins TRBV20-1 and TRBJ2-1, with a tentative D call TRBD2 (6 bases). The CDR3 has 15 residues. V lost 1 base, J lost 2 bases, and 12 bases lay in between. Germline CDR1 and CDR2: DFQATT and SNEGSKA (reference sequence). The CDR3 bases are TGCAGTGCTAGAGCTAGCGTGGGGCCCTACAATGAGCAGTTCTTC. Residues: CSARASVGPYNEQFF.

The J gene is TRBJ1-2, the V gene TRBV29-1; possible D gene TRBD1, 5 bases. Looked up from germline, CDR1 is SQVTM and CDR2 is ANQGSEA. The length of the CDR3 is 14 residues. The V and J ends lost 5 bases and 4 bases respectively, with 17 bases between them. Here the CDR3 reads CSVKGTDSLYGYTF. The CDR3 DNA follows: TGCAGCGTTAAGGGGACGGACTCTCTCTATGGCTACACCTTC. The variable domain in full, with the rest retrieved from reference TRBV29-1 and TRBJ1-2, is SAVISQKPSRDICQRGTSLTIQCQVDSQVTMMFWYRQQPGQSLTLIATANQGSEATYESGFVIDKFPISRPNLTFSTLTVSNMSPEDSSIYLCSVKGTDSLYGYTFGSGTRLTVV.

This clonotype was counted ten times or more. The chain carries TRBV28 and TRBJ2-7; D is undetermined. The CDR3 length is 16 residues. Germline V gene data show CDR1 as MDHEN and CDR2 as SYDVKM. V lost 7 bases and J 4 bases, leaving 23 bases between the germline ends. The CDR3 DNA follows: TGTGCCAGCACCTTGAGGTCCGTTCCAGAAGTGTACGAGCAGTACTTC. Its translation: CASTLRSVPEVYEQYF.

This clonotype has at least ten counts. V is TRBV5-1 and J is TRBJ1-2; D gene ambiguous. Germline loops: CDR1 SGHRS, CDR2 YFSETQ. V was shortened by 2 bases and J by 3 bases, with 11 bases between the two germline ends. The CDR3 is made up of 14 amino acids. The CDR3 is CASSLTTGDYGYTF. CDR3 coding DNA: TGCGCCAGCAGCTTAACGACGGGAGACTATGGCTACACCTTC. The full variable domain, rest sourced from reference TRBV5-1 and TRBJ1-2, is KAGVTQTPRYLIKTRGQQVTLSCSPISGHRSVSWYQQTPGQGLQFLFEYFSETQRNKGNFPGRFSGRQFSNSRSEMNVSTLELGDSALYLCASSLTTGDYGYTFGSGTRLTVV.

In this sample, this clonotype turned up many times. The chain uses TRBV7-2 and TRBJ2-3; no definite D call. Germline V gene data show CDR1 as SGHTA and CDR2 as FQGNSA. The CDR3 consists of 14 residues. With 0 bases removed from V and 4 bases from J, the gap between germline ends came to 8 bases. The CDR3 DNA sequence: TGTGCCAGCAGCTTAGCTGGGGTCGCAGATACGCAGTATTTT. As protein: CASSLAGVADTQYF.

This clonotype was seen repeatedly, ten times or more. The chain joins TRBV7-2 to TRBJ1-4; weak D call: TRBD1 (6 bases). This CDR3 spans 16 amino acids. V gave up 1 base and J gave up 4 bases, with 13 bases separating them. Germline CDR1 is SGHTA and CDR2 is FQGNSA. Here the CDR3 reads CASSLDAGAFNEKLFF. CDR3 sequence (DNA): TGTGCCAGCAGCTTAGATGCGGGGGCGTTTAATGAAAAACTGTTTTTT.

This clonotype was recorded many times. V and J are TRBV10-3 and TRBJ2-4, with D tentatively TRBD2 (6 bases). CDR1 ENHRY and CDR2 SYGVKD come from the germline V gene. Trimming stripped 2 bases from V and 4 bases from J, with 12 bases between. CDR3 size: 15 residues. This CDR3 is CAISERGGNKNIQYF. The CDR3 DNA sequence: TGTGCCATCAGTGAGAGAGGAGGGAATAAAAACATTCAGTACTTC.

This clonotype has only a few counts. This sequence joins TRBV7-3 and TRBJ2-3, with D perhaps being TRBD1 or TRBD2 (5 bases each). V dropped 0 bases and J dropped 4 bases, with 14 bases sitting between them. The CDR3 is made up of 16 amino acids. Germline V gene lookup returns CDR1 SGHTA and CDR2 FQGTGA. CDR3 residues: CASSLTRAGGADTQYF. DNA of the CDR3: TGTGCCAGCAGCTTAACGAGGGCTGGGGGTGCAGATACGCAGTATTTT.

This clonotype was counted at least ten times. This rearrangement joins TRBV11-2 to TRBJ2-3; 10 bases align to TRBD1. This CDR3 contains 15 residues. With V trimmed by 7 bases and J by 4 bases, 8 bases remained unmatched. Germline lookup yields CDR1 SGHAT and CDR2 FQNNGV. CDR3: CASTKRTGGADTQYF. CDR3 nucleotides: TGTGCCAGCACCAAAAGGACAGGGGGGGCAGATACGCAGTATTTT. The full variable domain, in which reference TRBV11-2 and TRBJ2-3 provide the parts outside the CDR3, is EAGVAQSPRYKIIEKRQSVAFWCNPISGHATLYWYQQILGQGPKLLIQFQNNGVVDDSQLPKDRFSAERLKGVDSTLKIQPAKLEDSAVYLCASTKRTGGADTQYFGPGTRLTVL.

This clonotype has at least ten counts. This chain uses TRBV15 with TRBJ2-2; TRBD1 matches at 10 bases. The CDR3 loop spans 17 amino acids. V shed 5 bases, J shed 4 bases, and the junction held 10 bases outside the gene matches. Germline CDR1 LNHNV, CDR2 YYDKDF (reference sequence). The CDR3 DNA reads TGTGCCACCAGCTTTAACTTCGGGACAGGGGCCACCGGGGAGCTGTTTTTT. Its protein product is CATSFNFGTGATGELFF.

Notes on this clonotype: One junction end disagrees with the germline gene, perhaps due to a read error. The rearrangement links TRBV5-5 to TRBJ2-7; either TRBD1 or TRBD2 may fit D (5 bases each). Germline loops: CDR1 SGHKS, CDR2 YYEKEE (reference sequence). The CDR3 length is 13 residues. The CDR3 is CASSLDPEGRILF. The CDR3 coding sequence is TGTGCCAGCAGCTTGGACCCCGAGGGGCGGATTCTATTC.

The chain links TRBV7-6 to TRBJ1-2; TRBD1 aligns across 7 bases. Germline trimming cut 4 bases from V and 4 bases from J; bases unmatched to any gene: 6. Germline V lookup: CDR1 SGHVS, CDR2 FNYEAQ. This CDR3 spans 14 amino acids. This chain's CDR3 is CASSSGQDFYGYTF. The CDR3 DNA reads as TGTGCCAGCAGCTCTGGACAGGACTTCTATGGCTACACCTTC.

Ten or more counts support this clonotype. The chain joins TRBV6-1 to TRBJ2-7; 8 nucleotides line up with TRBD1. The CDR3 has 15 amino acids. V lost 6 bases to trimming and J lost 7 bases; unmatched junction nucleotides: 14. The V gene's germline CDR1 is MNHNS and CDR2 SASEGT. Here the CDR3 reads CASSTLSDRAGEQYF. CDR3 nucleotides: TGTGCCAGCAGCACCCTCTCGGACAGGGCTGGGGAGCAGTACTTC.

This clonotype was observed at least ten times. The chain employs TRBV3-1 and TRBJ2-5; 7 bases align to TRBD2. There are 15 residues in the CDR3. V dropped 4 bases and J dropped 5; count of bases not matched to a gene: 10. Germline lookup yields CDR1 LGHDT and CDR2 YNNKEL (reference sequence). The CDR3 sequence is CASSLWSGEGETQYF. As DNA, the CDR3 is TGTGCCAGCAGCCTTTGGAGCGGGGAGGGGGAGACCCAGTACTTC.

This clonotype was counted many times. The V gene is TRBV20-1, the J gene TRBJ1-1; 7 bases are a match to TRBD1. Germline CDR1 reads DFQATT; CDR2 reads SNEGSKA (reference sequence). The CDR3 contains 17 residues. V gave up 3 bases and J gave up 0 bases; unmatched junction bases: 13. CDR3 sequence (DNA): TGCAGTGCTAGGGAGCCGGGACAGACAATTCTGAACACTGAAGCTTTCTTT. It translates to CSAREPGQTILNTEAFF.

This clonotype occurred many times. The J gene is TRBJ1-2, the V gene TRBV5-6, with a possible D match to TRBD1 (5 bases). Germline values: CDR1 SGHDT, CDR2 YYEEEE. V lost 4 bases, J lost 6 bases, and 10 bases lay in between. The CDR3 sequence is 12 residues long. CDR3 loop: CASSRDPHGYTF. The CDR3 DNA follows: TGTGCCAGCAGCAGGGACCCTCATGGCTACACCTTC.

This clonotype was detected many times. The CDR3 DNA follows: TGTGCCAGCAGTCTTCGGCCCTTTGAGTACACCTTC. Translation: CASSLRPFEYTF. This chain connects TRBV6-5 to TRBJ1-2; D remains unclear. Germline assignment: CDR1 MNHEY and CDR2 SVGAGI. The CDR3 has 12 residues. The V and J ends lost 5 bases and 11 bases respectively, with 15 bases between them.

The rearrangement links TRBV5-5 to TRBJ2-5, with TRBD1 matching over 9 bases. The germline V gene encodes CDR1 SGHKS and CDR2 YYEKEE (reference sequence). CDR3 length: 15 residues. V lost 5 bases to trimming and J lost 5 bases; unmatched junction nucleotides: 10. The CDR3 region has the DNA TGTGCCAGCAGTTGGCCGGGACAGGGTGTGGAGACCCAGTACTTC. It specifies CASSWPGQGVETQYF.